The 21 T cell receptor beta chains below come from one sample, sequenced in a study of CD8+ T cells in alopecia areata. Indicated treatment: oral pan-JAK inhibitor, 5-10 mg twice daily. Following extraction, RNA underwent reverse transcription to cDNA, which served as the sequencing template. Clones were read by immunoSEQ multiplex PCR, and TCRdb kept only the in-frame ones, dropping some. The sample has over 85,000 clones; just over 70% are singletons. The specimen comprised CD8+ T cells sorted from blood, sampled at roughly week 45, from a patient treated with tofacitinib. The receptors stem from a human donor with alopecia areata.

V usage is TRBV28 and J usage is TRBJ1-1; D call uncertain. V lost 4 bases, J lost 5 bases, and 5 bases lay in between. Germline V gene sequence: CDR1 MDHEN, CDR2 SYDVKM. CDR3 length equals 11 residues. The CDR3 bases are TGTGCCAGCAGTTGGGGAACTGAAGCTTTCTTT. This sequence encodes CASSWGTEAFF.

CDR3 coding DNA: TGTGCCAGCAGCCAAGGACAGGGCGTCTACGAGCAGTACTTC. Amino acid sequence: CASSQGQGVYEQYF. The chain uses TRBV4-2 and TRBJ2-7; 7 bases match TRBD1. The J segment lost 3 bases and the V segment lost 1 base, leaving 3 bases of the junction unmatched. This CDR3 spans 14 amino acids. Germline lookup yields CDR1 LGHNA and CDR2 YNFKEQ.

The chain links TRBV10-3 to TRBJ1-5, with TRBD1 matching over 7 bases. CDR3 length equals 15 residues. Trimming removed 6 bases from V and 4 bases from J; junction bases left unmatched: 9. Looked up from germline, CDR1 is ENHRY and CDR2 is SYGVKD. The CDR3 reads CAISDDRAPNQPQHF. The CDR3 DNA follows: TGTGCCATCAGCGATGACAGGGCGCCAAATCAGCCCCAGCATTTT.

The chain is built from TRBV7-3 and TRBJ1-2; the match to TRBD1 covers 8 bases. With 0 bases clipped from V and 2 bases from J, the junction kept 2 bases outside the gene matches. Germline CDR1 reads SGHTA; CDR2 reads FQGTGA. The CDR3 runs to 15 residues. DNA for the CDR3: TGTGCCAGCAGCTTAACCCGACAGGGGAACTATGGCTACACCTTC. It codes for CASSLTRQGNYGYTF.

This clone was detected once. The chain has TRBV7-9 and TRBJ1-5; tentatively, D is TRBD1 (6 bases). CDR1 is SEHNR, CDR2 FQNEAQ, per germline (reference sequence). CDR3 length: 13 residues. V lost 5 bases and J lost 7, with 12 bases in between. The CDR3 spells CASSKGGGQPQHF. The DNA for the CDR3 is TGTGCCAGCAGCAAGGGGGGCGGGCAGCCCCAGCATTTT.

This clone is a singleton in its sample. CDR3 DNA sequence: TGTGCCTGGAGTGTAGGGTCTAGCGGGGTCGATGAGCAGTTCTTC. Translation gives CAWSVGSSGVDEQFF. The chain combines TRBV30 with TRBJ2-1, with 9 nucleotides matching TRBD2. V lost 0 bases, J lost 8 bases, and 8 bases stayed unmatched. CDR3 size: 15 residues. Germline CDR1 and CDR2: GTSNPN and SVGIG (reference sequence).

The table lists this clone with a few counts. The genes are TRBV15 and TRBJ2-3; D unclear. This CDR3 contains 13 residues. Trimming took off 3 bases at V and 6 bases at J, with 10 bases between the two ends. In germline, CDR1 is LNHNV, CDR2 YYDKDF (reference sequence). DNA for the CDR3: TGTGCCACCAGCAGCGTTCTTAGGGATACGCAGTATTTT. This gives the protein CATSSVLRDTQYF.

J is TRBJ2-7 and V is TRBV15; D is unresolved. CDR3 length equals 11 residues. Trimming removed 5 bases from V and 9 bases from J, with 11 bases in between. Germline CDR1 LNHNV, CDR2 YYDKDF (reference sequence). CDR3 amino acids: CATSLRRSQYF. CDR3 nucleotide sequence: TGTGCCACCAGCCTCCGGCGTTCGCAGTACTTC.

This clone was observed a handful of times. This chain links TRBV14 with TRBJ2-7; TRBD1 matches 8 bases. The CDR3 is 14 amino acids. V lost 4 bases, J lost 3 bases, and 5 bases stayed unmatched. CDR1 is SGHDN and CDR2 is FVKESK in the germline V gene. The CDR3 is CASSRSGQGYEQYF. As DNA, the CDR3 is TGTGCCAGCAGCCGCTCAGGACAGGGCTACGAGCAGTACTTC. The variable domain in full, completed from reference TRBV14 and TRBJ2-7, reads EAGVTQFPSHSVIEKGQTVTLRCDPISGHDNLYWYRRVMGKEIKFLLHFVKESKQDESGMPNNRFLAERTGGTYSTLKVQPAELEDSGVYFCASSRSGQGYEQYFGPGTRLTVT.

The J gene is TRBJ1-1, the V gene TRBV29-1, with TRBD1 matching 8 bases. V gave up 4 bases and J gave up 4 bases; unmatched junction bases: 2. This CDR3 spans 12 amino acids. Germline V gives CDR1 SQVTM, CDR2 ANQGSEA. The CDR3 loop is CSVATGGTEAFF. CDR3 nucleotides: TGCAGCGTTGCTACAGGGGGCACTGAAGCTTTCTTT.

This chain joins TRBV9 and TRBJ2-3, with D possibly being TRBD2 (6 bases). Trimming cost V 3 bases and J 5 bases, with 10 bases left between them. The length of the CDR3 is 13 residues. The germline CDR1 and CDR2 sequences are SGDLS and YYNGEE. The CDR3 bases are TGTGCCAGCAGCGCGTCCGGGGGAGATACGCAGTATTTT. The encoded protein is CASSASGGDTQYF.

This clone showed up just a few times. The same CDR3 is also encoded by other DNA sequences in this sample. This sequence joins TRBV27 and TRBJ2-1; 8 bases match TRBD2. Trimming removed 6 bases from V and 4 bases from J; junction bases left unmatched: 5. Germline values: CDR1 MNHEY, CDR2 SMNVEV (reference sequence). The CDR3 loop spans 14 amino acids. This CDR3 reads CASRAGGSYNEQFF. The CDR3 nucleotides read TGTGCCAGCAGGGCGGGGGGATCTTACAATGAGCAGTTCTTC.

In DNA, the CDR3 is TGTGCCAGCAGCTTAGCCCTCACTAGGGAGCAGTTCTTC. This codes for CASSLALTREQFF. This chain connects TRBV7-8 to TRBJ2-1; D is possibly TRBD2 (5 bases). V was clipped by 0 bases and J by 10 bases, with 10 bases between them. This CDR3 comprises 13 residues. The germline CDR1 and CDR2 sequences are SGHVS and FQNEAQ.

This chain connects TRBV7-3 to TRBJ2-3, with TRBD2 identical over 14 bases. The germline gives CDR1 SGHTA, CDR2 FQGTGA. The CDR3 has 15 amino acids. The junction had 2 bases not matched to a gene; V was cut back by 4 bases and J by 5 bases. CDR3 sequence: CASSSGTSGGDTQYF. The CDR3 DNA is TGTGCCAGCAGCTCCGGGACTAGCGGGGGAGATACGCAGTATTTT.

The chain carries TRBV19 and TRBJ2-5; D is possibly TRBD2 (5 bases). CDR3 length: 14 residues. V lost 8 bases, J lost 1 base, and 14 bases lay in between. The germline V gene encodes CDR1 LNHDA and CDR2 SQIVND (reference sequence). The CDR3 protein is CASWEFKGQETQYF. The CDR3 DNA reads as TGTGCCAGTTGGGAGTTCAAGGGCCAAGAGACCCAGTACTTC. The complete variable domain, with remaining parts taken from reference TRBV19 and TRBJ2-5, reads DGGITQSPKYLFRKEGQNVTLSCEQNLNHDAMYWYRQDPGQGLRLIYYSQIVNDFQKGDIAEGYSVSREKKESFPLTVTSAQKNPTAFYLCASWEFKGQETQYFGPGTRLLVL.

This clone was detected only a few times. The chain uses TRBV29-1 and TRBJ1-2; no definite D call. Trimming took off 1 base at V and 0 bases at J, with 12 bases between the two ends. Germline assignment: CDR1 SQVTM and CDR2 ANQGSEA. CDR3 size: 15 residues. CDR3 DNA sequence: TGCAGCGTTGAAGCCGTCAGCCCAGCTAACTATGGCTACACCTTC. Its protein is CSVEAVSPANYGYTF.

The chain links TRBV30 to TRBJ1-1, with a tentative D call TRBD1 (6 bases). The CDR3 totals 11 residues. Germline V gene lookup returns CDR1 GTSNPN and CDR2 SVGIG (reference sequence). V dropped 2 bases and J dropped 6 bases, with 7 bases sitting between them. The CDR3 DNA follows: TGTGCCTGGAGTACAGGGCCTGAAGCTTTCTTT. Protein product: CAWSTGPEAFF.

In its sample, this clone was seen a few times. This chain joins TRBV11-2 and TRBJ1-5; TRBD1 is a possible D gene (5 bases). Germline V gene lookup returns CDR1 SGHAT and CDR2 FQNNGV. The CDR3 sequence is 17 residues long. The V end was cut by 3 bases, the J end by 7 bases, with 22 bases between. The CDR3 DNA sequence: TGTGCCAGCAGCTTGGAAGGAGGTCAGGGTGCAAGACAGCCCCAGCATTTT. It codes for CASSLEGGQGARQPQHF.

V gene TRBV29-1 combines with J gene TRBJ2-1, with D perhaps assigned TRBD1 or TRBD2 (6 bases each). Per germline, CDR1 SQVTM and CDR2 ANQGSEA. Trimming took 3 bases from V and 5 from J, leaving 14 bases between them. The length of the CDR3 is 14 residues. CDR3 protein: CSVDLRGQNNEQFF. The DNA for the CDR3 is TGCAGCGTTGATCTTCGGGGGCAAAACAATGAGCAGTTCTTC.

V and J are TRBV9 and TRBJ1-6; 7 nucleotides agree with TRBD1. Trimming cost V 4 bases and J 9 bases; bases outside gene matches: 10. Germline CDR1 reads SGDLS; CDR2 reads YYNGEE. This CDR3 is 15 amino acids long. The CDR3 spells CASSPGPGQPSPLHF. The CDR3 DNA sequence: TGTGCCAGCAGCCCCGGCCCGGGACAGCCTTCACCCCTCCACTTT.

This clone was seen only a few times. This rearrangement joins TRBV7-9 to TRBJ2-1; D is perhaps TRBD1 or TRBD2 (5 bases each). Germline values: CDR1 SEHNR, CDR2 FQNEAQ (reference sequence). The CDR3 spans 16 residues. V lost 5 bases and J 6 bases, leaving 20 bases between the germline ends. This CDR3 is CASSLPRGSVVNEQFF. Written as DNA, the CDR3 is TGTGCCAGCAGCCTCCCACGGGGCAGCGTGGTCAATGAGCAGTTCTTC. Complete variable domain (other parts from reference TRBV7-9 and TRBJ2-1): DTGVSQNPRHKITKRGQNVTFRCDPISEHNRLYWYRQTLGQGPEFLTYFQNEAQLEKSRLLSDRFSAERPKGSFSTLEIQRTEQGDSAMYLCASSLPRGSVVNEQFFGPGTRLTVL.